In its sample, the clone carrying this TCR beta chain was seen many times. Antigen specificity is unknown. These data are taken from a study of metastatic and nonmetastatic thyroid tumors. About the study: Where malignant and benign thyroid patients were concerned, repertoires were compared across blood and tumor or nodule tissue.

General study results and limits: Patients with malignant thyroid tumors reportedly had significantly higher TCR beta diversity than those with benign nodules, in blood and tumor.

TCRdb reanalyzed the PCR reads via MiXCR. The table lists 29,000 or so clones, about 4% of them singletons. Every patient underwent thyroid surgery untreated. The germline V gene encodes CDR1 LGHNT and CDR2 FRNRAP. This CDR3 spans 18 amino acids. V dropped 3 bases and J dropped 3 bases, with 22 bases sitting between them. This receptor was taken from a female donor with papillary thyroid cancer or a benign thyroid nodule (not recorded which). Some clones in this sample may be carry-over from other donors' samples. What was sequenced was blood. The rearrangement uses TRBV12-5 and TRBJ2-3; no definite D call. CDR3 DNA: TGTGCTAGTGGTTTAGGATTTGTCGTCGGGCCACCGACAGATACGCAGTATTTT. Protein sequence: CASGLGFVVGPPTDTQYF.